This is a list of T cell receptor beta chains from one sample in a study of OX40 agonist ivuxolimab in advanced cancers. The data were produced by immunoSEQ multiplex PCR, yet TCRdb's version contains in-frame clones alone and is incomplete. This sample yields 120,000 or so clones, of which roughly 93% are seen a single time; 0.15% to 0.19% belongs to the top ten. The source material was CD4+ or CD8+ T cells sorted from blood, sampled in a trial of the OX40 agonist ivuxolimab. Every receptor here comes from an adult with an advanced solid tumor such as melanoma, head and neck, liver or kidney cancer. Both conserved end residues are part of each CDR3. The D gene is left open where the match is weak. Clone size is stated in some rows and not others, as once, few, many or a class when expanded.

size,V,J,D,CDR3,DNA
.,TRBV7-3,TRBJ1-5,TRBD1,CASSEDRGQPQHF,TGTGCCAGCAGCGAGGACAGGGGGCAGCCCCAGCATTTT
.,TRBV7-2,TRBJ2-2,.,CASSLAGQSGELFF,TGTGCCAGCAGCTTGGCAGGTCAATCCGGGGAGCTGTTTTTT
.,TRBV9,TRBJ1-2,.,CASSVVPAGFADYGYTF,TGTGCCAGCAGCGTAGTTCCGGCAGGATTCGCGGACTATGGCTACACCTTC
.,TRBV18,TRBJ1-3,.,CASSPSADSGNTIYF,TGTGCCAGCTCACCATCGGCGGACTCTGGAAACACCATATATTTT
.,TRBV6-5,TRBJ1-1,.,CASSYMAMNTEAFF,TGTGCCAGCAGTTATATGGCCATGAACACTGAAGCTTTCTTT
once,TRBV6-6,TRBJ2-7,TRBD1,CASTTDREDEQYF,TGTGCCAGCACCACGGACAGGGAAGACGAGCAGTACTTC
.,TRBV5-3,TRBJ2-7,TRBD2,CARSLEASGRAGEQYF,TGTGCCAGAAGCTTGGAAGCTAGCGGGAGGGCCGGCGAGCAGTACTTC
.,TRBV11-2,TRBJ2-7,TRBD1,CASSSDRAPEQYF,TGTGCCAGCAGCTCAGACAGGGCTCCCGAGCAGTACTTC
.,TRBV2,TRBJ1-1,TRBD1,CASSLRAGQGGNTEAFF,TGTGCCAGCAGTTTGCGCGCGGGACAGGGGGGAAACACTGAAGCTTTCTTT
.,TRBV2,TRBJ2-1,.,CASSIPDEQFF,TGTGCCAGCAGTATCCCCGATGAGCAGTTCTTC
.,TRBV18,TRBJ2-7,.,CASSLRQYEQYF,TGTGCCAGCTCACTGCGACAGTACGAGCAGTACTTC
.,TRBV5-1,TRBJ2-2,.,CASSLAVGPGELFF,TGCGCCAGCAGCTTGGCCGTGGGGCCCGGGGAGCTGTTTTTT
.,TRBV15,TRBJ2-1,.,CATSRAPGDGNEQFF,TGTGCCACCAGCAGAGCCCCAGGGGACGGCAATGAGCAGTTCTTC
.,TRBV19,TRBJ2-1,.,CASSPGRGQGAGNEQFF,TGTGCCAGTAGTCCCGGGAGGGGCCAGGGGGCGGGCAATGAGCAGTTCTTC
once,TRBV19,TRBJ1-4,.,CASRPAAATNEKLFF,TGTGCCAGTAGGCCCGCGGCTGCAACTAATGAAAAACTGTTTTTT
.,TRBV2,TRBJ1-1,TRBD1,CASSGPTGEAFF,TGTGCCAGCAGTGGGCCGACAGGGGAAGCTTTCTTT
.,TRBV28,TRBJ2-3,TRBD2,CASTRLAGALLTDTQYF,TGTGCCAGCACCAGATTAGCGGGAGCCTTACTCACAGATACGCAGTATTTT
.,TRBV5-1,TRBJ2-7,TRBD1,CASSLTGGGFHEQYF,TGCGCCAGCAGCTTGACAGGGGGTGGGTTCCACGAGCAGTACTTC
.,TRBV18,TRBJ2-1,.,CASSPPPQGKDEQFF,TGTGCCAGCTCACCACCGCCACAGGGTAAGGATGAGCAGTTCTTC
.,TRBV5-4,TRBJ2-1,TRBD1,CASSLEGQDNEQFF,TGTGCCAGCAGCTTGGAGGGACAGGACAATGAGCAGTTCTTC
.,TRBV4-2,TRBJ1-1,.,CASSQDHMPDSPDTEAFF,TGTGCCAGCAGCCAAGATCATATGCCAGACTCACCGGACACTGAAGCTTTCTTT
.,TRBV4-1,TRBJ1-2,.,CASSHARQNSNYGYTF,TGCGCCAGCAGCCATGCCAGACAGAACAGTAACTATGGCTACACCTTC
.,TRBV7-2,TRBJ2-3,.,CASRPSPDTQYF,TGTGCCAGCAGACCGAGCCCGGATACGCAGTATTTT
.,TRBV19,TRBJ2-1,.,CASRQGLTGEQFF,TGTGCCAGTAGGCAGGGACTGACCGGTGAGCAGTTCTTC
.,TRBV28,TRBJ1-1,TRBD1,CASSPRGRGNTEAFF,TGTGCCAGCAGCCCAAGGGGGCGGGGGAACACTGAAGCTTTCTTT
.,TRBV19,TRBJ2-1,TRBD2,CASSIDPGLASHEQFF,TGTGCCAGTAGTATAGATCCGGGACTAGCGTCCCATGAGCAGTTCTTC
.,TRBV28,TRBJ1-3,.,CASSLTGGNTIYF,TGTGCCAGCAGTTTAACCGGGGGAAACACCATATATTTT
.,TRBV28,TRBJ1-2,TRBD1,CASGQGVYGYTF,TGTGCCAGTGGACAGGGGGTGTATGGCTACACCTTC
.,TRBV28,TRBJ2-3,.,CASSSLAFGTDTQYF,TGTGCCAGCAGTTCCTTGGCTTTCGGCACAGATACGCAGTATTTT
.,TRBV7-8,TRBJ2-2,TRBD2,CASSSQGLAEAPQNTGELFF,TGTGCCAGCAGCTCACAAGGACTAGCGGAGGCACCTCAGAACACCGGGGAGCTGTTTTTT
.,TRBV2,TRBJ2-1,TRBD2,CASSEVLAGVSEQFF,TGTGCCAGCAGTGAAGTGCTAGCGGGAGTAAGTGAGCAGTTCTTC
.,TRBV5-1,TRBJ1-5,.,CASTLRGGVNQPQHF,TGCGCCAGCACCCTACGCGGGGGGGTTAATCAGCCCCAGCATTTT
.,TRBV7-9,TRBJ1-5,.,CASSLIGAEAEPQHF,TGTGCCAGCAGCTTAATCGGAGCTGAGGCAGAGCCCCAGCATTTT
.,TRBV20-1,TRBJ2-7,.,CSAESREQYF,TGCAGTGCGGAGTCTCGTGAGCAGTACTTC
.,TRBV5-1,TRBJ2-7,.,CASSLGGQGVEQYF,TGCGCCAGCAGCTTGGGAGGGCAGGGCGTCGAGCAGTACTTC
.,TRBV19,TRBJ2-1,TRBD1,CASSRDRGGTYNEQFF,TGTGCCAGTAGTAGGGACAGGGGAGGTACCTACAATGAGCAGTTCTTC
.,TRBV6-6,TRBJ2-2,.,CASIREPGELFF,TGTGCCAGCATCAGGGAACCCGGGGAGCTGTTTTTT
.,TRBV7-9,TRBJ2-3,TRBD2,CASSWTSGSGDTQYF,TGTGCCAGCAGCTGGACTAGCGGGAGTGGGGATACGCAGTATTTT
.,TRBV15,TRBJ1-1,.,CATSREGTRNTEAFF,TGTGCCACCAGCAGAGAGGGGACACGGAACACTGAAGCTTTCTTT
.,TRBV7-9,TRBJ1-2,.,CASSLSLTAGANYGYTF,TGTGCCAGCAGCTTAAGTCTCACGGCAGGGGCTAACTATGGCTACACCTTC
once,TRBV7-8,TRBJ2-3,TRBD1,CASSLEGAPTDTQYF,TGTGCCAGCAGCTTAGAGGGGGCCCCCACAGATACGCAGTATTTT
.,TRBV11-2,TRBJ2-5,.,CASSLDSRLRETQYF,TGTGCCAGCAGCTTAGATAGTAGGTTGCGAGAGACCCAGTACTTC
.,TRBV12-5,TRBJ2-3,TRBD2,CASALSGGADTQYF,TGTGCTAGTGCCCTTAGCGGGGGGGCAGATACGCAGTATTTT
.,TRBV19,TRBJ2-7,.,CASSMWRHEQYF,TGTGCCAGTAGTATGTGGCGTCACGAGCAGTACTTC
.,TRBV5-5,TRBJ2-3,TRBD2,CASSPGLAGGSDTQYF,TGTGCCAGCAGCCCCGGACTAGCGGGGGGATCAGATACGCAGTATTTT
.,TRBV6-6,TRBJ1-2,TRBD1,CASSLSRGQGILDTF,TGTGCCAGCAGTTTATCTCGGGGACAGGGAATTTTGGACACCTTC
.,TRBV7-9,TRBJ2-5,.,CASSLVFGPRVGETQYF,TGTGCCAGCAGCTTAGTTTTCGGCCCTCGGGTTGGGGAGACCCAGTACTTC
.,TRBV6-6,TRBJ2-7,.,CASKRGTGEHEQYF,TGTGCCAGCAAAAGGGGGACGGGGGAGCACGAGCAGTACTTC
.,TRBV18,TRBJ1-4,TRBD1,CASSAGQGNEKLFF,TGTGCCAGCTCAGCGGGACAGGGGAATGAAAAACTGTTTTTT
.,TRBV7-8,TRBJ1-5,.,CASSFKRESGTSQHF,TGTGCCAGCAGCTTCAAAAGGGAATCCGGGACTTCCCAGCATTTT
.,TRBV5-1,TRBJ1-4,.,CASSLDEGYEKLFF,TGCGCCAGCAGCTTGGATGAGGGATATGAAAAACTGTTTTTT
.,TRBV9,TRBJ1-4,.,CASSVQPGPNEKLFF,TGTGCCAGCAGCGTACAACCGGGACCTAATGAAAAACTGTTTTTT
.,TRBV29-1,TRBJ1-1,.,CSVEQGRTEAFF,TGCAGCGTTGAACAGGGGAGGACTGAAGCTTTCTTT
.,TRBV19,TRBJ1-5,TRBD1,CASSWGQSNQPQHF,TGTGCCAGTAGTTGGGGACAGAGCAATCAGCCCCAGCATTTT
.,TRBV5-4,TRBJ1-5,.,CASSLYGQWQPQHF,TGTGCCAGCAGCTTGTATGGTCAATGGCAGCCCCAGCATTTT
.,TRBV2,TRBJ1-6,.,CASKGGGNSPLHF,TGTGCCAGCAAGGGGGGAGGTAATTCACCCCTCCACTTT
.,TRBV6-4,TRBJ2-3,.,CASSDSTGRVDTQYF,TGTGCCAGCAGTGACTCGACAGGGAGGGTGGATACGCAGTATTTT